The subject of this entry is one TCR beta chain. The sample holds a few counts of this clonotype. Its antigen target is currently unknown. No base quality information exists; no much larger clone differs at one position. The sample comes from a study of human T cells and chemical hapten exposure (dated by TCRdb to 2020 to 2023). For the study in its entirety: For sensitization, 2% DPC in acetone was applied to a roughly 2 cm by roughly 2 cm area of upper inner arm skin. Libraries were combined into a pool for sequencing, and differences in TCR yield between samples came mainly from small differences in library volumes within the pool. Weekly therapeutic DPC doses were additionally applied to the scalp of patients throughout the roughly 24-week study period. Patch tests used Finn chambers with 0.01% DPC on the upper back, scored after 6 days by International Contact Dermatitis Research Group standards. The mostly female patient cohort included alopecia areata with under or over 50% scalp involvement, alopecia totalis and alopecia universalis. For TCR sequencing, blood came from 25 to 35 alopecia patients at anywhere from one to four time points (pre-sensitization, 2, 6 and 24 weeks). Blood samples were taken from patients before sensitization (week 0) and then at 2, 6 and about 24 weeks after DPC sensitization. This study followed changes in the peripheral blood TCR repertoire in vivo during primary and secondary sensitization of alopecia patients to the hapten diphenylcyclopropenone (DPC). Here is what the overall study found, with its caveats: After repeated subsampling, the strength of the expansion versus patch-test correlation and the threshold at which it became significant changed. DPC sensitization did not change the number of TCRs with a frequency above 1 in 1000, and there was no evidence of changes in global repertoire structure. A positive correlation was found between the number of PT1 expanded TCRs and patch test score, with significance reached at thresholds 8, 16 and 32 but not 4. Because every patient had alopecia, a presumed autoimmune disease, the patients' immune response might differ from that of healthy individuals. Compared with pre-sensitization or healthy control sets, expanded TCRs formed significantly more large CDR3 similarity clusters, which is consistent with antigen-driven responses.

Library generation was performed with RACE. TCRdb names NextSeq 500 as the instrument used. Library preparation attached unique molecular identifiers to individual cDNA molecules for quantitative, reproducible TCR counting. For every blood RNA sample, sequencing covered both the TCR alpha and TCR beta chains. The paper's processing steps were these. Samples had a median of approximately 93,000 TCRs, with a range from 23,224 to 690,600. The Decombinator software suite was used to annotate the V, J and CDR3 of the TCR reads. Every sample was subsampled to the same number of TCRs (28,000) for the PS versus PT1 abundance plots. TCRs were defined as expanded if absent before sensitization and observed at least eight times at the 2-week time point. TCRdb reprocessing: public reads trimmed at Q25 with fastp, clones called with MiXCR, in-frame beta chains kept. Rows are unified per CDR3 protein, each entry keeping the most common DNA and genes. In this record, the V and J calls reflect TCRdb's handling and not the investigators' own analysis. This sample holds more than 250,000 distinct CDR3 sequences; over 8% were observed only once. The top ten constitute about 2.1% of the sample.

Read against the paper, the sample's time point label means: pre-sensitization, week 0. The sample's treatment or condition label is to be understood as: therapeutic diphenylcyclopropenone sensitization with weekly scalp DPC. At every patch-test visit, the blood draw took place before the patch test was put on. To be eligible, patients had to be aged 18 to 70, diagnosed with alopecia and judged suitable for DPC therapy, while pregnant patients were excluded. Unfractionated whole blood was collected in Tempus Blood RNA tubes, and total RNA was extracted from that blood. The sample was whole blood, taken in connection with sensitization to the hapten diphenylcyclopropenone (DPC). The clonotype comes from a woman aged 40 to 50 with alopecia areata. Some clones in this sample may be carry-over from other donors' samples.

The sequenced DNA is TGCAGTGCTAAGGGTATAGAAGAGACCCAGTACTTC. Its translation reads: CSAKGIEETQYF. The rearrangement combines TRBV20-1 with TRBJ2-5; the D gene identity is not certain. CDR1 and CDR2 (DFQATT, SNEGSKA) derive from the germline V gene (reference sequence). Cut back by 4 bases and 3 bases, the V and J ends lie 9 bases apart. The CDR3 runs 12 amino acids, cysteine and phenylalanine included. Just the 36-base CDR3 DNA is kept, in frame starting at base 1.